The present T cell receptor beta chain was sequenced within a study of OX40 agonist ivuxolimab in advanced cancers. Looking at the study overall: The study gave patients intravenous ivuxolimab at 0.01 to 10 mg/kg every 2 weeks. General study points: On average, a greater number of expanded clones characterised CD8+ T cells relative to CD4+. In the 0.1 to 3.0 mg/kg range, CD4+ and CD8+ blood T cells had expanded clonally by week 6. The study did not work out the antigen specificity of the expanded peripheral T cells.

The table came from immunoSEQ multiplex PCR; TCRdb's copy has only in-frame clones and leaves some out. Of roughly 50,000 clones listed, approximately 85% were seen once; the top ten hold roughly 11%. As to this clone: The antigen is unknown.

With 5 bases removed from V and 4 bases from J, the gap between germline ends came to 13 bases. This CDR3 spans 14 amino acids. Germline lookup yields CDR1 SGDLS and CDR2 YYNGEE. This material consisted of CD4+ or CD8+ T cells sorted from blood, taken in a trial of the OX40 agonist ivuxolimab. This receptor was identified in an adult with an advanced solid tumor such as melanoma, head and neck, liver or kidney cancer. The genes are TRBV9 and TRBJ1-3; the D gene is possibly TRBD1 (5 bases). Here the CDR3 DNA reads TGTGCCAGCAGTGAGAGGGGCTCCGGAAACACCATATATTTT. This sequence encodes CASSERGSGNTIYF.